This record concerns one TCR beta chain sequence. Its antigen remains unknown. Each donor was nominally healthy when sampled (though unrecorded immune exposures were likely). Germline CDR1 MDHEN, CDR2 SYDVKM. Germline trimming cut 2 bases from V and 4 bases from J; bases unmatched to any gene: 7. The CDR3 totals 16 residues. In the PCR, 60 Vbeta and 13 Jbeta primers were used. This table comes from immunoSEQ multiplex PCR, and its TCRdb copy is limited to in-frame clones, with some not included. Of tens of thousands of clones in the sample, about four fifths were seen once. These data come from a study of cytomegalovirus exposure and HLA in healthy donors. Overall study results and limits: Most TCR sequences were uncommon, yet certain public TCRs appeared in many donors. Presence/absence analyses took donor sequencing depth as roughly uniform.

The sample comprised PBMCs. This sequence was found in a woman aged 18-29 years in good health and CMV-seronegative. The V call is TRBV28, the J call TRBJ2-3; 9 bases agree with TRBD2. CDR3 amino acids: CASSLQGLAVADTQYF. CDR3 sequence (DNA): TGTGCCAGCAGTTTACAGGGACTAGCAGTTGCAGATACGCAGTATTTT.